The 18 T cell receptor beta chains reported below all come from one sample, sequenced in a study of T cell clones after liver transplantation. TCRdb's table, derived via immunoSEQ multiplex PCR, lists solely in-frame clones and lacks some. The data contain roughly 57,000 clones, about two thirds of them singletons. The input for sequencing was CD4+ T cells from blood, taken before liver transplant. The receptors originated from a human donor who received a liver transplant.

This clone was detected many times. The V and J genes are TRBV19 and TRBJ2-4; the match to TRBD1 covers 7 bases. Per the germline V gene, CDR1 is LNHDA and CDR2 is SQIVND (reference sequence). The CDR3 is 14 amino acids. The V segment lost 4 bases and the J segment 5 bases; nucleotides outside the gene matches: 5. CDR3 nucleotide sequence: TGTGCCAGTAGTACCGGGACAGCTGAAAACATTCAGTACTTC. This sequence encodes CASSTGTAENIQYF.

The chain uses TRBV30 and TRBJ2-3, with a weak D call TRBD1 (6 bases). The V gene lost 2 bases and the J gene lost 2 bases, with 17 bases spanning the gap. Germline lookup yields CDR1 GTSNPN and CDR2 SVGIG (reference sequence). This CDR3 has 16 amino acids. The CDR3 region is CAWSSSGTPYTDTQYF. The CDR3 DNA follows: TGTGCCTGGAGTTCCTCCGGGACACCCTACACAGATACGCAGTATTTT.

This sequence joins TRBV6-1 and TRBJ1-3, with D tentatively TRBD1 (6 bases). CDR1 is MNHNS and CDR2 is SASEGT in the germline V gene. V was cut by 1 base and J by 0 bases, with 7 bases left in between. This CDR3 comprises 15 residues. CDR3 region: CASSEDRASGNTIYF. The CDR3 DNA follows: TGTGCCAGCAGTGAAGACAGGGCCTCTGGAAACACCATATATTTT.

The rearrangement joins TRBV6-5 to TRBJ2-3; a possible D gene is TRBD1 (6 bases). Between the trimmed V and J ends, which lost 2 bases and 6 bases, there was a span of 15 bases. This CDR3 spans 15 amino acids. The germline V gene has CDR1 MNHEY and CDR2 SVGAGI. The CDR3 reads CASSYRGDKGDTQYF. Here the CDR3 DNA reads TGTGCCAGCAGTTACCGTGGGGACAAAGGCGATACGCAGTATTTT.

There are many counts of this clone. J is TRBJ2-1 and V is TRBV7-2, with TRBD2 identical over 8 bases. Germline loops: CDR1 SGHTA, CDR2 FQGNSA. V dropped 6 bases and J dropped 0; count of bases not matched to a gene: 4. The CDR3 has 15 amino acids. CDR3 loop: CASSRGGASYNEQFF. CDR3 bases: TGTGCCAGCAGTCGGGGGGGGGCCTCCTACAATGAGCAGTTCTTC. Looking up the rest from reference TRBV7-2 and TRBJ2-1 gives the full variable domain: GAGVSQSPSNKVTEKGKDVELRCDPISGHTALYWYRQSLGQGLEFLIYFQGNSAPDKSGLPSDRFSAERTGGSVSTLTIQRTQQEDSAVYLCASSRGGASYNEQFFGPGTRLTVL.

V and J are TRBV19 and TRBJ1-4, with TRBD1 as a possible D gene (5 bases). The CDR3 length is 15 residues. Deletions cut 3 bases from V and 3 bases from J, with 11 bases between. Germline loops: CDR1 LNHDA, CDR2 SQIVND (reference sequence). CDR3 in DNA: TGTGCCAGTAGTATGAGCGACAGAGCTAATGAAAAACTGTTTTTT. It specifies CASSMSDRANEKLFF.

This clone was picked up a small number of times. V usage is TRBV30 and J usage is TRBJ2-2; 12 bases are a match to TRBD2. The trim removed 4 bases at V and 5 bases at J, leaving 5 bases unmatched. The CDR3 has 15 amino acids. CDR1 is GTSNPN and CDR2 is SVGIG in the germline V gene (reference sequence). CDR3 coding DNA: TGTGCCTGGACTAGCGGGGGGGCCTATACCGGGGAGCTGTTTTTT. Translated: CAWTSGGAYTGELFF.

The rearrangement joins TRBV7-2 to TRBJ1-2; D gene ambiguous. This CDR3 region has 13 residues. Trimming cost V 5 bases and J 8 bases, with 15 bases left between them. Germline lookup yields CDR1 SGHTA and CDR2 FQGNSA. CDR3 DNA: TGTGCCAGCAGCCCCCCTCAATCGAGAGGCTACACCTTC. Translated, it gives CASSPPQSRGYTF.

The rearrangement joins TRBV9 to TRBJ2-2; perhaps TRBD1 as D (6 bases). CDR1 SGDLS and CDR2 YYNGEE come from the germline V gene. The CDR3 loop spans 14 amino acids. V lost 3 bases and J 3 bases, leaving 9 bases between the germline ends. The CDR3 reads CASSARGYTGELFF. CDR3 in DNA: TGTGCCAGCAGCGCCAGGGGCTACACCGGGGAGCTGTTTTTT.

The chain joins TRBV13 to TRBJ2-1; 12 bases fit TRBD1. J was trimmed by 7 bases and V by 5 bases; bases with no gene match: 6. Looked up from germline, CDR1 is PRHDT and CDR2 is FYEKMQ (reference sequence). The CDR3 has 15 amino acids. The CDR3, as DNA: TGTGCCAGCAGCCCGGGACAGGGGGCAAGGAATGAGCAGTTCTTC. Its protein is CASSPGQGARNEQFF.

The CDR3 coding sequence is TGTGCCAGCAGTGAAATACTAGCGGGGTTAAATGAGCAGTTCTTC. Residues: CASSEILAGLNEQFF. V is TRBV2 and J is TRBJ2-1; 10 bases fit TRBD2. CDR3 length: 15 residues. In germline, CDR1 is SNHLY, CDR2 FYNNEI. The V segment lost 2 bases and the J segment 7 bases; nucleotides outside the gene matches: 5.

CDR3 coding DNA: TGTGCCAGCAGAGCCGGGACAGCCAACTCCTACGAGCAGTACTTC. Protein sequence: CASRAGTANSYEQYF. V is TRBV28 and J is TRBJ2-7; 7 bases match TRBD1. CDR3 length: 15 residues. V dropped 6 bases and J dropped 0; count of bases not matched to a gene: 8. Germline assignment: CDR1 MDHEN and CDR2 SYDVKM.

The chain employs TRBV18 and TRBJ1-1, with TRBD1 matching over 7 bases. This CDR3 spans 17 amino acids. Per germline, CDR1 KGHSH and CDR2 LQKENI. V lost 5 bases to trimming and J lost 1 base; unmatched junction nucleotides: 13. As DNA, the CDR3 is TGTGCCAGCTCATTTGGGGCCCCGGGACAGCAGAACACTGAAGCTTTCTTT. Amino acid sequence: CASSFGAPGQQNTEAFF.

V gene TRBV19 combines with J gene TRBJ2-3; 7 bases map to TRBD2. The V gene end was trimmed by 6 bases and the J gene end by 1 base; junction bases not matched to a gene: 7. This CDR3 comprises 15 residues. Germline V gene lookup returns CDR1 LNHDA and CDR2 SQIVND (reference sequence). The CDR3 sequence is CASRVSSGGTDTQYF. DNA of the CDR3: TGTGCCAGTAGGGTTTCGAGCGGGGGCACAGATACGCAGTATTTT.

The rearrangement links TRBV28 to TRBJ1-2; weak D call: TRBD1 (5 bases). With 6 bases removed from V and 0 bases from J, the gap between germline ends came to 11 bases. Germline values: CDR1 MDHEN, CDR2 SYDVKM. This CDR3 is built from 14 residues. CDR3: CASRWGSANYGYTF. The CDR3 coding sequence is TGTGCCAGCAGGTGGGGCTCGGCTAACTATGGCTACACCTTC.

The chain employs TRBV5-5 and TRBJ2-5; D is possibly TRBD2 (5 bases). Trimming pared 4 bases from V and 1 base from J, leaving 17 bases between. This CDR3 has 16 amino acids. Germline CDR1 and CDR2: SGHKS and YYEKEE (reference sequence). The CDR3 sequence is CASSPIVGGFQETQYF. As DNA, the CDR3 is TGTGCCAGCAGCCCCATAGTAGGAGGATTCCAAGAGACCCAGTACTTC.

V and J are TRBV6-6 and TRBJ2-2, with 10 bases fitting TRBD1. The CDR3 contains 16 residues. Germline values: CDR1 MNHNY, CDR2 SVGAGI (reference sequence). The J segment lost 3 bases and the V segment lost 5 bases, leaving 6 bases of the junction unmatched. The CDR3 DNA sequence: TGTGCCAGCAGTCGAAGACAGGGGGCGGACACCGGGGAGCTGTTTTTT. Amino acid sequence: CASSRRQGADTGELFF.

V usage is TRBV5-4 and J usage is TRBJ2-5; 9 positions agree with TRBD2. Trimming took 6 bases from V and 4 from J; bases not matched to a gene: 10. Germline-derived CDR1 and CDR2 are SGHNT and YYREEE (reference sequence). CDR3 length: 15 residues. The CDR3: CASIRAGGSRETQYF. The CDR3 DNA sequence: TGTGCCAGCATCCGAGCGGGGGGTAGTCGAGAGACCCAGTACTTC.